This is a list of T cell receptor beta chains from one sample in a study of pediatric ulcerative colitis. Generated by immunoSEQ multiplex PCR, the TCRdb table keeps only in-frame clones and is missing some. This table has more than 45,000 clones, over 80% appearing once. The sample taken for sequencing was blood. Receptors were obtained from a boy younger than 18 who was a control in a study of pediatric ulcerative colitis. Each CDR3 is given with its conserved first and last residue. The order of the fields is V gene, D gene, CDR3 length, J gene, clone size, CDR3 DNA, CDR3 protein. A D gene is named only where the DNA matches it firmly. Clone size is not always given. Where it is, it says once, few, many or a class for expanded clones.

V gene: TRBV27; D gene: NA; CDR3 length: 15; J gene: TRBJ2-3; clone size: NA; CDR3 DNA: TGTGCCAGCTCTCAAACTCAGGGGATCGGAAATACGCAGTATTTT; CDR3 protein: CASSQTQGIGNTQYF
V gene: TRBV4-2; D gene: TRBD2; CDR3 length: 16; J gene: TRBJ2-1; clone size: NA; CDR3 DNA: TGTGCCAGCAGCCAAGATGGGACTAGCGGGGGAAATGAGCAGTTCTTC; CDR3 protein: CASSQDGTSGGNEQFF
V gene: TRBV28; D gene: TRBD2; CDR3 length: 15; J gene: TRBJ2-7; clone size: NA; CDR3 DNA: TGTGCCAGCAGTCCCTGGACTAGCGGGAGCTACGAGCAGTACTTC; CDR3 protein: CASSPWTSGSYEQYF
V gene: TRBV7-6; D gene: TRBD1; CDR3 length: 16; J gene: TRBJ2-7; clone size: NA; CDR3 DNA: TGTGCCAGCAGCTTAGCGCTCGGGACAGGCCCCTACGAGCAGTACTTC; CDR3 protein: CASSLALGTGPYEQYF
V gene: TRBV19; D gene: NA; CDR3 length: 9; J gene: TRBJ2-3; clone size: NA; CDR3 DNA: TGCGGAAAACCAGATACGCAGTATTTT; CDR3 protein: CGKPDTQYF
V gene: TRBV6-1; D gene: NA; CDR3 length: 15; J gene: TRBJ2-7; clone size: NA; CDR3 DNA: TGTGCCAGCACCGAGCGGCAGGCTAGCTCCTACGAGCAGTACTTC; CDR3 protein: CASTERQASSYEQYF
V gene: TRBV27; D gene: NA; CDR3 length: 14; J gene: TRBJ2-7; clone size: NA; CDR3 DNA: TGTGCCAGCAGTTTAATCGGGGGACGCCACGAGCAGTACTTC; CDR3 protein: CASSLIGGRHEQYF
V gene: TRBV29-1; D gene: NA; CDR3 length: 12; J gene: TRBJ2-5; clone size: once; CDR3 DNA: TGCAGCGTTGGATTAGCAAGGGGGACCCAGTACTTC; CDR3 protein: CSVGLARGTQYF
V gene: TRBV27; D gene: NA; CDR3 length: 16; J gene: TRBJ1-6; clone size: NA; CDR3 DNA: TGTGCCAGCTCCGTTGGGGGGAGCTCCTATAATTCACCCCTCCACTTT; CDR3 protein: CASSVGGSSYNSPLHF
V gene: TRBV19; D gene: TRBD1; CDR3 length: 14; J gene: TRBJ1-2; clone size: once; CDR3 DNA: TGTGCCAGTAGTCCTCAGGGGGCTAACTATGGCTACACCTTC; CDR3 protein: CASSPQGANYGYTF
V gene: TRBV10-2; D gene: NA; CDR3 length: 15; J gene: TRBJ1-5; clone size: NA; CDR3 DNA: TGCGCCAGCAGTGAGGCCAGGGGTGGCAATCAGCCCCAGCATTTT; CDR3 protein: CASSEARGGNQPQHF
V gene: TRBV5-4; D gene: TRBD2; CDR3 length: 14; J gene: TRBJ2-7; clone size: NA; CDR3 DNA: TGTGCCAGCAGCTTGGATGCGGGGGGGCGCGAGCAGTACTTC; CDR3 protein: CASSLDAGGREQYF
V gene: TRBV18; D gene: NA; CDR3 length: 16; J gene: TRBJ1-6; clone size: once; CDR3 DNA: TGTGCCAGCTCACCAGGCGGTGTTGCGGCAAATTCACCCCTCCACTTT; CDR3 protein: CASSPGGVAANSPLHF
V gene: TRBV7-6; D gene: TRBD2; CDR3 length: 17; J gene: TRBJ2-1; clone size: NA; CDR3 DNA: TGTGCCAGCAGCTCCTTCGTCACTAGCGTCGACTACAATGAGCAGTTCTTC; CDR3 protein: CASSSFVTSVDYNEQFF
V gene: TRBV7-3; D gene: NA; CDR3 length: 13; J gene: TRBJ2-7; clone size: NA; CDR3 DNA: TGTGCCAGCAGCTTAGCCCAGGGTAGGGAGCAGTACTTC; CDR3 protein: CASSLAQGREQYF
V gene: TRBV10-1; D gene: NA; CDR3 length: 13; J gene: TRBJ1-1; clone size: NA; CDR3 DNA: TGCGCCAGCAGTGACAGGGGAAGCACTGAAGCTTTCTTT; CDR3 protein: CASSDRGSTEAFF
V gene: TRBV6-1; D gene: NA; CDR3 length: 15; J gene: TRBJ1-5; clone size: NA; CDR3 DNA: TGTGCCAGCAAGTATGGGGGGGGTAGCAATCAGCCCCAGCATTTT; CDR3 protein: CASKYGGGSNQPQHF
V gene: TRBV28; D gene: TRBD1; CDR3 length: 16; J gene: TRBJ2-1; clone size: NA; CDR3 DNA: TGTGCCAGCAGTTTGATGGGACAGGGAATGAGGAATGAGCAGTTCTTC; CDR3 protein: CASSLMGQGMRNEQFF
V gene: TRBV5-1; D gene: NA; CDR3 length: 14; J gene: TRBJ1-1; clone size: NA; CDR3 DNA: TGCGCCAGCAGCTTGGAGAGAGGAGCACTGTATGCTTTCTTT; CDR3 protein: CASSLERGALYAFF
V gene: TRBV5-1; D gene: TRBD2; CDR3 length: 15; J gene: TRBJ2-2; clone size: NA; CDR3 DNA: TGCGCCAGCAGGGGGCTAGCGGGAGAGGCCGGGGAGCTGTTTTTT; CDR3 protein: CASRGLAGEAGELFF
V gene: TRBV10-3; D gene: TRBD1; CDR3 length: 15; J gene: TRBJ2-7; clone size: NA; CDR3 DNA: TGTGCCATCAGTGAGGGACAGGGGGCAGTCTACGAGCAGTACTTC; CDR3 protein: CAISEGQGAVYEQYF
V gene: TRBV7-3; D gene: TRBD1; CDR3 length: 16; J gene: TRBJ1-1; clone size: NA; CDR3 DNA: TGTGCCAGCAGATCACGACAGGGTGGAGTAAACACTGAAGCTTTCTTT; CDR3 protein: CASRSRQGGVNTEAFF
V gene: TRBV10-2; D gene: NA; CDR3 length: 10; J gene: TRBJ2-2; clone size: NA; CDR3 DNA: TGCGCCAGCAGGGACGGGGAGCTGTTTTTT; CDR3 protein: CASRDGELFF
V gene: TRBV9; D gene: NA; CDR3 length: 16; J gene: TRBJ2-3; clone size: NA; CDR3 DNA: TGTGCCAGCAGCGTAGGCGGCTCCACCGGCACAGATACGCAGTATTTT; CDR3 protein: CASSVGGSTGTDTQYF
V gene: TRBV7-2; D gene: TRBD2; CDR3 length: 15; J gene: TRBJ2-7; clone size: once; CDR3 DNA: TGTGCCAGCAGCTCGCTAGCGGGGGATCACTACGAGCAGTACTTC; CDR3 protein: CASSSLAGDHYEQYF
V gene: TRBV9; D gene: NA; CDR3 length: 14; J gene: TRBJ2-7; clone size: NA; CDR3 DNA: TGTGCCAGCAGCGTATGTCCAGCCTGTCGGGAGCAGTACTTC; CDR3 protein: CASSVCPACREQYF
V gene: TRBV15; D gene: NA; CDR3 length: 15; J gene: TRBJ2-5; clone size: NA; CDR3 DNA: TGTGCCACCAGCAGAGGTGGCGGGGCAGCAGAGACCCAGTACTTC; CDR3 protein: CATSRGGGAAETQYF
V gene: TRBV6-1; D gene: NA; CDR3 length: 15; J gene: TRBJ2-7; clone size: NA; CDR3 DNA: TGTGCCAGCAGTGAAGGGGAGACAGAGACCCACGAGCAGTACTTC; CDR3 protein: CASSEGETETHEQYF
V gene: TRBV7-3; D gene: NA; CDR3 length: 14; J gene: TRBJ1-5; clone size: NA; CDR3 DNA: TGTGCCAGCAGCTTAACCCGGACGAGTCAGCCCCAGCATTTT; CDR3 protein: CASSLTRTSQPQHF
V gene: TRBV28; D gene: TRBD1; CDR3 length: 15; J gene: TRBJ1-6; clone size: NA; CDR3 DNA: TGTGCCAGCAGCACGGCGGGACAGGTCGTTTCACCCCTCCACTTT; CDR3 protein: CASSTAGQVVSPLHF
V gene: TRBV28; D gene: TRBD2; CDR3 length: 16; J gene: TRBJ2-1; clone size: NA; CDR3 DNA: TGTGCCAGCACCGGGACTAGCGGTGAGCATTGGAATGAGCAGTTCTTC; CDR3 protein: CASTGTSGEHWNEQFF
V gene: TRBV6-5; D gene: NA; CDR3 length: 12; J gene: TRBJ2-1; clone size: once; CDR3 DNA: TGTGCCAGCGGGAACAGAGCAGGCGAGCAGTTCTTC; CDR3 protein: CASGNRAGEQFF
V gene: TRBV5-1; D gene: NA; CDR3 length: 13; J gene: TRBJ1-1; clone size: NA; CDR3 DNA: TGCGCCAGCAGCCCGAGGGGGGGTTCTGAAGCTTTCTTT; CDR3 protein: CASSPRGGSEAFF
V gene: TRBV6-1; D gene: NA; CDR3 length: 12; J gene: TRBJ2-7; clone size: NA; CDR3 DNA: TGTGCCAGCATGGGCGGATTCTACGAGCAGTACTTC; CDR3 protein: CASMGGFYEQYF
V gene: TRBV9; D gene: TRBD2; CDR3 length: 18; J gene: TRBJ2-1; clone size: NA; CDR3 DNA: TGTGCCAGCAGCGTACAAACTAGGACTAGCGGGAGCCACGATGAGCAGTTCTTC; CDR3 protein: CASSVQTRTSGSHDEQFF
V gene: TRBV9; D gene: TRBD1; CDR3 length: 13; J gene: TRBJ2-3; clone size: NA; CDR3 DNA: TGTGCCAGCGGGACAGGATACACAGATACGCAGTATTTT; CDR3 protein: CASGTGYTDTQYF
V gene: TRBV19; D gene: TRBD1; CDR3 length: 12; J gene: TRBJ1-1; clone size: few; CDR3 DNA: TGTGCCACCAAGACAGGGGCCACTGAAGCTTTCTTT; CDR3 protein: CATKTGATEAFF
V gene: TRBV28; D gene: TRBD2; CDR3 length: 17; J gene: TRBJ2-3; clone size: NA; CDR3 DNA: TGTGCCAGCAGTTCCGGGGGGGATCCTGGAGGCACAGATACGCAGTATTTT; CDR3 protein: CASSSGGDPGGTDTQYF
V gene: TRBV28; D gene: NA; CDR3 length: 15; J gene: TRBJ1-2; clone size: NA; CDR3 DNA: TGTGCCAGCAGTTCCTCTAGGCGTACTAACTATGGCTACACCTTC; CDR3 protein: CASSSSRRTNYGYTF
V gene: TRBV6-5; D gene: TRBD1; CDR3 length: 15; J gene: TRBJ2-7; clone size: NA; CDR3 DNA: TGTGCCAGCAGTTCCCCCGGGACAGACCCCTACGAGCAGTACTTC; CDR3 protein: CASSSPGTDPYEQYF
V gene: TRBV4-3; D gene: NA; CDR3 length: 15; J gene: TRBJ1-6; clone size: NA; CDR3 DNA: TGCGCCAGCAGCCGGATAGGGACAAGTGATTCACCCCTCCACTTT; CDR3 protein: CASSRIGTSDSPLHF
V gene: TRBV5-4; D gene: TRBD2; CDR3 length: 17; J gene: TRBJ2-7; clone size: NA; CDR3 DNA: TGTGCCAGCAGCTTGGCACTAGCGGGGGGCCGACCGTACGAGCAGTACTTC; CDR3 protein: CASSLALAGGRPYEQYF
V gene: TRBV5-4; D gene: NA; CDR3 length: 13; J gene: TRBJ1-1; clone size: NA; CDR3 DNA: TGTGCCAGCAGCTTAGGTGGCGGGGATGAAGCTTTCTTT; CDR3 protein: CASSLGGGDEAFF